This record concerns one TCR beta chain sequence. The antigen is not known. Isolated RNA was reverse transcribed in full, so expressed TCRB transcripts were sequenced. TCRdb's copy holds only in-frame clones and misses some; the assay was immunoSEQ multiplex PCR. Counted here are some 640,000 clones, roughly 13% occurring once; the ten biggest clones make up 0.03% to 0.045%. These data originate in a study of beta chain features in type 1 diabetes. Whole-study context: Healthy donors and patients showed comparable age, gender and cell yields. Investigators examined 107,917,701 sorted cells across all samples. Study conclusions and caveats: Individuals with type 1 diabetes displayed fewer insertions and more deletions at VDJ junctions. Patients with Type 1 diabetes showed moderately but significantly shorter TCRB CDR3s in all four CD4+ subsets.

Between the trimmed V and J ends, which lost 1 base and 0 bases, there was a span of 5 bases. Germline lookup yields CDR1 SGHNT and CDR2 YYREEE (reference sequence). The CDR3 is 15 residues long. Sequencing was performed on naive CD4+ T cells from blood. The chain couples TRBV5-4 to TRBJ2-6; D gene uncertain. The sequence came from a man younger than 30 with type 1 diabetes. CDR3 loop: CASSLPHSGANVLTF. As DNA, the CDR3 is TGTGCCAGCAGCTTGCCGCACTCTGGGGCCAACGTCCTGACTTTC.